This TCR beta chain was captured in a study of T cell responses to AZD1222 COVID-19 vaccine. Worth noting for this clone: Antigen unknown.

The CDR3 is made up of 16 amino acids. Trimming at V came to 7 bases and at J to 7 bases, leaving 20 bases not matched to a gene. Germline values: CDR1 SQVTM, CDR2 ANQGSEA. Study outcomes and limitations: Only after the peak T cell response were repertoires sampled. AZD1222 recipients seropositive at baseline numbered only five to seven. The donor cohort was predominantly white British with a female majority, and clonal diversity may have been underestimated. Two AZD1222 administrations were followed by greater Spike-specific TCR breadth and depth.

The protocol was immunoSEQ multiplex PCR, while the TCRdb copy is restricted to in-frame clones and leaves out a portion. The sample records fewer than 150,000 clones, around 89% being singletons. The source is an adult who received the AZD1222 COVID-19 vaccine. V gene TRBV29-1 combines with J gene TRBJ1-2; the match to TRBD1 covers 8 bases. The sequences come from peripheral blood, collected 28 days after the second AZD1222 dose. The CDR3 nucleotides read TGCAGCGCCCCCTCCCGTACCAGGGGGCGCGTCCGTGGCTACACCTTC. Its translation is CSAPSRTRGRVRGYTF.